The 16 T cell receptor beta chains below all came from one sample that was sequenced in a study of cytomegalovirus exposure and HLA in healthy donors. It was with 60 Vbeta and 13 Jbeta primers that the PCR ran. Using immunoSEQ multiplex PCR, the repertoire was profiled, and TCRdb retains in-frame clones only, with some absent. The sample shows 65,000 to 95,000 clones, over 70% of them seen only once. The specimen was PBMCs. Receptors originate from a male donor in good health and CMV-seropositive.

This chain connects TRBV30 to TRBJ2-7; D not certain. Trimming took 1 base from V and 6 from J, leaving 10 bases between them. This CDR3 is 12 amino acids long. Germline CDR1 is GTSNPN and CDR2 is SVGIG (reference sequence). The CDR3 DNA reads as TGTGCCTGGAGTGGCCGAACGGTCGAGCAGTACTTC. Protein sequence: CAWSGRTVEQYF.

This clone was counted a few times. V usage is TRBV2 and J usage is TRBJ1-4, with a tentative D call TRBD1 (5 bases). Per germline, CDR1 SNHLY and CDR2 FYNNEI. The CDR3 consists of 12 residues. Trimming pared 3 bases from V and 9 bases from J, leaving 8 bases between. CDR3 sequence reads: CASSDMGQKLFF. The DNA of the CDR3 is TGTGCCAGCAGTGATATGGGGCAAAAACTGTTTTTT.

The CDR3 loop reads CASRDSLLSYGYTF. The CDR3 region has the DNA TGTGCCAGCAGGGACAGCCTCTTAAGCTATGGCTACACCTTC. J is TRBJ1-2 and V is TRBV6-6, with a tentative D call TRBD1 (6 bases). The CDR3 runs 14 residues. V lost 6 bases to trimming and J lost 4 bases, with 15 bases between them. Germline CDR1 and CDR2: MNHNY and SVGAGI (reference sequence).

This sequence joins TRBV28 and TRBJ1-2; D unresolved. The CDR3 has 11 residues. The germline gives CDR1 MDHEN, CDR2 SYDVKM. The V and J ends lost 5 bases and 3 bases respectively, with 4 bases between them. The CDR3 nucleotides are TGTGCCAGCAGTGGAGACTATGGCTACACCTTC. As protein: CASSGDYGYTF.

A single count supports this clone. This chain links TRBV7-3 with TRBJ2-7, with TRBD1 identical over 9 bases. This CDR3 is 15 amino acids long. V shed 2 bases, J shed 4 bases, and the junction held 6 bases outside the gene matches. Germline CDR1 and CDR2: SGHTA and FQGTGA. The CDR3 loop reads CASSLGGQGLYEQYF. CDR3 in DNA: TGTGCCAGCAGCTTAGGGGGACAGGGATTGTACGAGCAGTACTTC.

The CDR3 loop is CASSDFGQGARGKLFF. The CDR3 nucleotides read TGTGCCAGCAGTGACTTTGGACAGGGGGCGCGGGGAAAACTGTTTTTT. This chain connects TRBV25-1 to TRBJ1-4; 11 positions agree with TRBD1. The CDR3 sequence is 16 residues long. Per germline, CDR1 MGHDK and CDR2 SYGVNS. Losses at the gene ends were 3 bases for V and 10 bases for J; bases not matched to a gene: 10.

The rearrangement joins TRBV4-2 to TRBJ2-1, with D perhaps matching TRBD2 (5 bases). V lost 0 bases, J lost 9 bases, and 15 bases lay in between. This CDR3 spans 15 amino acids. The germline V gene encodes CDR1 LGHNA and CDR2 YNFKEQ. CDR3 protein: CASSQESASWIEQFF. The CDR3 DNA follows: TGTGCCAGCAGCCAAGAATCAGCTAGCTGGATTGAGCAGTTCTTC.

This sequence joins TRBV11-2 and TRBJ2-1; D is undetermined. Trimming took 0 bases from V and 9 from J, leaving 9 bases between them. CDR1 and CDR2 (germline): SGHAT, FQNNGV. The CDR3 is made up of 13 amino acids. In DNA, the CDR3 is TGTGCCAGCAGCTTAGATAATCTCAGTGAGCAGTTCTTC. It translates to CASSLDNLSEQFF.

V gene TRBV27 combines with J gene TRBJ2-2; 11 bases align to TRBD1. The CDR3 extends over 16 amino acids. Per the germline V gene, CDR1 is MNHEY and CDR2 is SMNVEV (reference sequence). V trimming: 8 bases; J trimming: 7 bases; junction bases outside the gene matches: 12. In nucleotides, the CDR3 is TGTGCCAGCTCCCAAAGGACAGGGGGCGCGGGCGGGGAGCTGTTTTTT. It is translated as CASSQRTGGAGGELFF.

V usage is TRBV27 and J usage is TRBJ1-4; D possibly corresponds to TRBD1 (6 bases). Trimming shortened V by 8 bases and J by 2 bases, and 12 bases separated the two germline ends. Germline V lookup: CDR1 MNHEY, CDR2 SMNVEV (reference sequence). The CDR3 is 14 amino acids. Here the CDR3 DNA reads TGTGCCAGCTGGGGGGGGGCCACTAATGAAAAACTGTTTTTT. It yields the protein CASWGGATNEKLFF.

The chain carries TRBV5-1 and TRBJ2-2, with 7 bases that match TRBD2. V was clipped by 0 bases and J by 6 bases; unmatched bases: 5. The germline V gene has CDR1 SGHRS and CDR2 YFSETQ. The CDR3 loop spans 15 amino acids. CDR3 in DNA: TGCGCCAGCAGCTTGGCGGGAGGCCCCCCCGGGGAGCTGTTTTTT. It translates to CASSLAGGPPGELFF.

The CDR3 DNA reads TGTGCCAGCAGCCCCCTTGGGGGGGGTCCTGAAGCTTTCTTT. Protein: CASSPLGGGPEAFF. This chain connects TRBV28 to TRBJ1-1; TRBD1 is a possible D gene (5 bases). Germline-derived CDR1 and CDR2 are MDHEN and SYDVKM. V lost 6 bases and J lost 6, with 17 bases in between. The length of the CDR3 is 14 residues.

This chain uses TRBV11-2 with TRBJ1-5; perhaps TRBD1 as D (5 bases). There are 17 residues in the CDR3. Per germline, CDR1 SGHAT and CDR2 FQNNGV. The V end lost 1 base, the J end lost 4 bases, and 17 bases lay between the germline ends. In DNA form, the CDR3 reads TGTGCCAGCAGCTTAGGTGGGTTGGGAGGGGTAAATCAGCCCCAGCATTTT. It translates to CASSLGGLGGVNQPQHF.

The CDR3 region has the DNA TGTGCCAGCAGTTTTAGCGGAACCCGAGGAGAGACCCAGTACTTC. This codes for CASSFSGTRGETQYF. The genes are TRBV7-2 and TRBJ2-5, with D possibly being TRBD2 (6 bases). The CDR3 runs 15 residues. The germline CDR1 and CDR2 sequences are SGHTA and FQGNSA. V was clipped by 6 bases and J by 4 bases, with 18 bases between them.

The DNA for the CDR3 is TGTGCCATCAGTGGGCCCGCCCTCGACAGGGCCACCTACGAGCAGTACTTC. It yields the protein CAISGPALDRATYEQYF. This chain links TRBV10-3 with TRBJ2-7, with 7 bases fitting TRBD1. V trimming: 4 bases; J trimming: 2 bases; junction bases outside the gene matches: 14. CDR3 length: 17 amino acids. From germline, CDR1 is ENHRY and CDR2 SYGVKD.

The V gene is TRBV29-1, the J gene TRBJ2-7; 9 positions match TRBD1. The J segment lost 5 bases and the V segment lost 7 bases, leaving 9 bases of the junction unmatched. Germline V gives CDR1 SQVTM, CDR2 ANQGSEA. This CDR3 contains 13 residues. This chain's CDR3 is CSARDRAFDEQYF. The DNA of the CDR3 is TGCAGCGCTAGGGACAGGGCCTTTGACGAGCAGTACTTC.